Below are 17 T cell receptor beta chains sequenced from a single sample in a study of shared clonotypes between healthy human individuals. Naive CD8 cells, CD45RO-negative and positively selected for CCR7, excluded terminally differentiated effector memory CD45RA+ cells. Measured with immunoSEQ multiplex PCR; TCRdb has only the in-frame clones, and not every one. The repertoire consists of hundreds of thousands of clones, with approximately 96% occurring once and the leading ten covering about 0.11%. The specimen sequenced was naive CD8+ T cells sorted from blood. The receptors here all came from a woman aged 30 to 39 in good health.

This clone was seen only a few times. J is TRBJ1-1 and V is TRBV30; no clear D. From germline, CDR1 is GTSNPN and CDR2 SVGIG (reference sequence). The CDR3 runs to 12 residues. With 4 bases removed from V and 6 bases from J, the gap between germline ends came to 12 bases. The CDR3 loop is CAWNVDGAEAFF. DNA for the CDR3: TGTGCCTGGAATGTGGACGGAGCTGAAGCTTTCTTT.

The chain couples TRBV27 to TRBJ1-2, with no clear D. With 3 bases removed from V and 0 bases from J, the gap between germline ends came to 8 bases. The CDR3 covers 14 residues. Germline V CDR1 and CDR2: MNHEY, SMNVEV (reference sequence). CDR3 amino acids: CASSLAGANYGYTF. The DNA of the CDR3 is TGTGCCAGCAGTTTGGCAGGAGCTAACTATGGCTACACCTTC.

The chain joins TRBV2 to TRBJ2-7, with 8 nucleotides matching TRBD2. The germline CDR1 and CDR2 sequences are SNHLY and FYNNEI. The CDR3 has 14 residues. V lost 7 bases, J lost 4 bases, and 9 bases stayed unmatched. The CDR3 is CASIGAGAFYEQYF. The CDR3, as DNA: TGTGCCAGCATTGGAGCGGGAGCGTTTTACGAGCAGTACTTC.

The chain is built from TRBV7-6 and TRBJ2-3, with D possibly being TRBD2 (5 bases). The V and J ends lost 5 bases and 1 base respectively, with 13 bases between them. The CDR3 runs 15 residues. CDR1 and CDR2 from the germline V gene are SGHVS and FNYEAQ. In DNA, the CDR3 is TGTGCCAGCAGCATAACTAGTAAGGGCACAGATACGCAGTATTTT. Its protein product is CASSITSKGTDTQYF.

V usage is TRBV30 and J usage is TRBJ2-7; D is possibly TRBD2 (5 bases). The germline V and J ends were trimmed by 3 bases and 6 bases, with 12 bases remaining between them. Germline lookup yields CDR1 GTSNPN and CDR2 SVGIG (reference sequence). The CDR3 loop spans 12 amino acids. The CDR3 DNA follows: TGTGCCTGGAGCGCCGACGGGGTCGAGCAGTACTTC. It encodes CAWSADGVEQYF. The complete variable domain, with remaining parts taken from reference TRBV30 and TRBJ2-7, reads SQTIHQWPATLVQPVGSPLSLECTVEGTSNPNLYWYRQAAGRGLQLLFYSVGIGQISSEVPQNLSASRPQDRQFILSSKKLLLSDSGFYLCAWSADGVEQYFGPGTRLTVT.

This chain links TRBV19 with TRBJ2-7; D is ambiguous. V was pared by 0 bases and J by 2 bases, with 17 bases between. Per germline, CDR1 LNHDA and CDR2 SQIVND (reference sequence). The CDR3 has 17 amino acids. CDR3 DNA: TGTGCCAGTAGTATAGATCACGGGCCAGGAGTTACCTACGAGCAGTACTTC. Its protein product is CASSIDHGPGVTYEQYF.

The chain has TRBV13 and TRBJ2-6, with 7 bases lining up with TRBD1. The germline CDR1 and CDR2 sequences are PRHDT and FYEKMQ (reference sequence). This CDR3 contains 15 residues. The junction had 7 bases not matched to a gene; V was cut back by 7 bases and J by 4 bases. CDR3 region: CASNDRVWGANVLTF. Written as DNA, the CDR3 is TGTGCCAGCAACGACAGGGTTTGGGGGGCCAACGTCCTGACTTTC.

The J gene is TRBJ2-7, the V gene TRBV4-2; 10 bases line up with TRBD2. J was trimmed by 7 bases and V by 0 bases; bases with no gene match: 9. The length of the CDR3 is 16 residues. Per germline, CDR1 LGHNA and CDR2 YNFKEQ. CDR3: CASSQDYILAGREQYF. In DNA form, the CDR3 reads TGTGCCAGCAGCCAAGATTATATACTAGCGGGACGGGAGCAGTACTTC.

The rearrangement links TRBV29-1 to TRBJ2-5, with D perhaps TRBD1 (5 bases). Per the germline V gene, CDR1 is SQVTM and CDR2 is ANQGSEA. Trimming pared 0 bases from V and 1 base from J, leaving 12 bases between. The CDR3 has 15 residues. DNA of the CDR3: TGCAGCGTTGAAGATCGGCGGACAAGCCAAGAGACCCAGTACTTC. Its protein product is CSVEDRRTSQETQYF.

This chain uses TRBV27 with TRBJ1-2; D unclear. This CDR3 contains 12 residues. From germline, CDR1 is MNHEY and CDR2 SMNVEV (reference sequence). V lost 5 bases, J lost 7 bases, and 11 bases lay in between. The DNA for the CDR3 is TGTGCCAGCAGTACGGGATCCCGTGGCTACACCTTC. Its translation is CASSTGSRGYTF.

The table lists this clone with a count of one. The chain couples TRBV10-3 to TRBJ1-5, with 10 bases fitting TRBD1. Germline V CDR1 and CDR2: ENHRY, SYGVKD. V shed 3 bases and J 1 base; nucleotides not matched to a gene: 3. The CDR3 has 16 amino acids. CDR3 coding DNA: TGTGCCATCAGTGACCCGGGACAGGGGAGCAATCAGCCCCAGCATTTT. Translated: CAISDPGQGSNQPQHF.

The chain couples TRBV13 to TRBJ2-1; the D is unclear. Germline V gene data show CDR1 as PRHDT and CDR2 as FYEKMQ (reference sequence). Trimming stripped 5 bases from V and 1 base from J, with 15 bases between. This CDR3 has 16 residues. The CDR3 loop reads CASSPRYRISYNEQFF. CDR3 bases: TGTGCCAGCAGCCCCCGTTATAGGATTTCCTACAATGAGCAGTTCTTC.

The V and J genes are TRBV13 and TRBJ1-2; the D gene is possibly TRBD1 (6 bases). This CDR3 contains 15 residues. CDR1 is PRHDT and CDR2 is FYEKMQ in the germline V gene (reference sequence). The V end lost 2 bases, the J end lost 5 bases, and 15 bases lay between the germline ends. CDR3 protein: CASSLRTAPNYGYTF. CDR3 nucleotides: TGTGCCAGCAGCTTACGGACAGCTCCAAATTATGGCTACACCTTC.

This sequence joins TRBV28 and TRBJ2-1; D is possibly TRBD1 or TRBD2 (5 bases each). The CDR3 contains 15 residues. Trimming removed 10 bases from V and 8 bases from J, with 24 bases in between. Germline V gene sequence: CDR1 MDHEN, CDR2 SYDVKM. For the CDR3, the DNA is TGTGCCACCCATGGGGTTAGCGAGAGGGGCGATGAGCAGTTCTTC. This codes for CATHGVSERGDEQFF.

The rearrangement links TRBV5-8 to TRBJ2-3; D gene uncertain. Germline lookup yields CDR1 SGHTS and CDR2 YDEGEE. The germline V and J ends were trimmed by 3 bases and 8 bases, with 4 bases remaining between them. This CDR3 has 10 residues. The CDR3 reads CASSSGTQYF. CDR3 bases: TGTGCCAGCAGCTCTGGTACGCAGTATTTT.

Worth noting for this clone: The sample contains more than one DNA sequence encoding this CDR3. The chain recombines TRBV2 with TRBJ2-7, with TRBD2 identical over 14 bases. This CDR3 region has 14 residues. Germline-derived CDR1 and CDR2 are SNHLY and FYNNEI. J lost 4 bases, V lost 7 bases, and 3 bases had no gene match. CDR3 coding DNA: TGTGCCAGCATCGGGACTAGCGGGAGTTACGAGCAGTACTTC. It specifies CASIGTSGSYEQYF.

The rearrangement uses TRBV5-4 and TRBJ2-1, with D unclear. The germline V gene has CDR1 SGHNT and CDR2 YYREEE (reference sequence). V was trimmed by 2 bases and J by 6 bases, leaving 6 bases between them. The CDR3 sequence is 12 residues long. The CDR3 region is CASSFTGNEQFF. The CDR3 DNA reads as TGTGCCAGCAGCTTCACTGGCAATGAGCAGTTCTTC.